The 17 T cell receptor beta chains below all came from one sample that was sequenced in a study of T cell repertoires in cytomegalovirus infection. Each CDR3 protein is one row after TCRdb ran MiXCR on the reads. In the table there are 750,000 to 900,000 distinct CDR3 sequences, roughly 29% of which are singletons. These receptors lack a known antigen. The sample was cultured CD8+ T cells from PBMCs, taken from culture after CMV antigen stimulation. These receptors originate from a human donor in good health (CMV status not recorded). Some clones in this sample may be carry-over from other donors' samples.

V is TRBV6-2 or TRBV6-3 and J is TRBJ2-7; 7 positions match TRBD1. Germline assignment: CDR1 MNHEY and CDR2 SVGEGT. The CDR3 is 13 amino acids. The V segment lost 5 bases and the J segment 2 bases; nucleotides outside the gene matches: 3. The CDR3 spells CASSHRGPYEQYV. In DNA, the CDR3 is TGTGCCAGCAGTCACAGGGGACCCTACGAGCAGTACGTC.

This chain links TRBV12-3 or TRBV12-4 with TRBJ1-2; D gene uncertain. The V gene lost 3 bases and the J gene lost 8 bases, with 16 bases spanning the gap. The CDR3 has 14 residues. The CDR3 protein is CASSFFSKSEGYTF. The CDR3 DNA is TGTGCCAGCAGTTTTTTCAGTAAGAGTGAAGGCTACACCTTC.

The table lists this clonotype with a few counts. The chain has TRBV5-5 and TRBJ1-5; 10 nucleotides line up with TRBD1. V shed 4 bases, J shed 3 bases, and the junction held 10 bases outside the gene matches. Germline-derived CDR1 and CDR2 are SGHKS and YYEKEE (reference sequence). The CDR3 has 17 amino acids. The CDR3 coding sequence is TGTGCCAGCAGCCCGATTCCGGGACAGGGGCCCAATCAGCCCCAGCATTTT. Its protein is CASSPIPGQGPNQPQHF.

The CDR3: CASSFLPGQGMNTEAFF. Here the CDR3 DNA reads TGTGCCAGCAGCTTTCTACCGGGACAGGGGATGAACACTGAAGCTTTCTTT. This chain joins TRBV5-5 and TRBJ1-1, with 10 bases lining up with TRBD1. V lost 2 bases to trimming and J lost 0 bases; unmatched junction nucleotides: 7. Germline V lookup: CDR1 SGHKS, CDR2 YYEKEE (reference sequence). The CDR3 is 17 amino acids.

The rearrangement joins TRBV27 to TRBJ1-2, with a possible D match to TRBD1 (6 bases). The CDR3 is 15 amino acids. Trimming removed 0 bases from V and 4 bases from J, with 12 bases in between. The germline CDR1 and CDR2 sequences are MNHEY and SMNVEV (reference sequence). Here the CDR3 DNA reads TGTGCCAGCAGTTTATCAAAACAGGGCGCCTATGGCTACACCTTC. Amino acid sequence: CASSLSKQGAYGYTF.

V usage is TRBV4-3 and J usage is TRBJ2-3; 13 bases are a match to TRBD2. V was pared by 3 bases and J by 5 bases, with 11 bases of the junction left unmatched. This CDR3 comprises 18 residues. In germline, CDR1 is LGHNA, CDR2 YSLEER. The CDR3 protein is CASSHASLAGGPVDTQYF. The CDR3 DNA reads as TGCGCCAGCAGCCATGCCTCACTAGCGGGGGGGCCGGTAGATACGCAGTATTTT.

V gene TRBV6-8 combines with J gene TRBJ2-5; D remains unclear. Looked up from germline, CDR1 is MNHGY and CDR2 is SAAAGT. Trimming pared 2 bases from V and 7 bases from J, leaving 17 bases between. The CDR3 is made up of 15 amino acids. CDR3 in DNA: TGTGCCAGCAGTTACGAAACCGGACCAGGCCGGACCCAGTACTTC. As protein: CASSYETGPGRTQYF.

This clonotype was recorded many times. This chain joins TRBV7-9 and TRBJ1-2, with D hard to call. This CDR3 comprises 14 residues. Per germline, CDR1 SEHNR and CDR2 FQNEAQ (reference sequence). V lost 0 bases to trimming and J lost 4 bases, with 9 bases between them. As DNA, the CDR3 is TGTGCCAGCAGCTTAGCGGTACTGCCCTATGGCTACACCTTC. Protein: CASSLAVLPYGYTF.

The chain has TRBV4-1 and TRBJ1-3, with D hard to call. V lost 0 bases and J lost 0, with 6 bases in between. The CDR3 covers 15 residues. Per germline, CDR1 MGHRA and CDR2 YSYEKL. The CDR3 DNA reads as TGCGCCAGCAGCCAAGATGGCACCTCTGGAAACACCATATATTTT. Its protein product is CASSQDGTSGNTIYF.

V usage is TRBV19 and J usage is TRBJ2-1, with D unclear. The CDR3 length is 14 residues. Deletions cut 10 bases from V and 3 bases from J, with 16 bases between. Germline CDR1 and CDR2: LNHDA and SQIVND (reference sequence). The CDR3 sequence: CATRHFKDYNEQFF. In DNA, the CDR3 is TGTGCCACCCGACACTTCAAGGACTACAATGAGCAGTTCTTC.

The V and J genes are TRBV12-3 or TRBV12-4 and TRBJ1-2; TRBD1 might be the D (5 bases). V was shortened by 0 bases and J by 6 bases, with 8 bases between the two germline ends. The CDR3 runs to 13 residues. The CDR3 loop reads CASSLASGHGYTF. CDR3 DNA sequence: TGTGCCAGCAGTTTAGCGTCGGGACATGGCTACACCTTC.

This chain links TRBV20-1 with TRBJ2-2, with TRBD2 as a possible D gene (6 bases). V shed 2 bases and J shed 2 bases, with 18 bases lying between them. CDR1 is DFQATT, CDR2 SNEGSKA, per germline (reference sequence). The CDR3 length is 17 residues. CDR3 nucleotides: TGCAGTGCTAGATTCCTGCCGGGACTCCCTAACACCGGGGAGCTGTTTTTT. This encodes CSARFLPGLPNTGELFF.

This chain connects TRBV4-3 to TRBJ1-6, with D unclear. Between the trimmed V and J ends, which lost 0 bases and 9 bases, there was a span of 15 bases. The CDR3 totals 16 residues. Per germline, CDR1 LGHNA and CDR2 YSLEER. Here the CDR3 reads CASSQEERARTSPLHF. CDR3 nucleotides: TGCGCCAGCAGCCAAGAGGAAAGGGCCAGAACTTCACCCCTCCACTTT.

The table lists this clonotype with a few counts. V usage is TRBV27 and J usage is TRBJ1-6; the D gene is possibly TRBD1 (6 bases). CDR1 is MNHEY, CDR2 SMNVEV, per germline (reference sequence). Trimming left V 3 bases short and J 0 bases short, with 12 bases between. The CDR3 is 17 amino acids. CDR3 nucleotides: TGTGCCAGCAGTTTGTGGGGGCAGAGCTCCTATAATTCACCCCTCCACTTT. Its translation is CASSLWGQSSYNSPLHF.

The chain is built from TRBV5-4 and TRBJ2-1; D ambiguous. Germline V gene sequence: CDR1 SGHNT, CDR2 YYREEE (reference sequence). V was cut by 3 bases and J by 7 bases, with 8 bases left in between. This CDR3 has 12 amino acids. CDR3 DNA sequence: TGTGCCAGCAGCTGGAGCAGTAATGAGCAGTTCTTC. Its protein is CASSWSSNEQFF.

This clonotype was observed a single time. J is TRBJ2-4 and V is TRBV7-9, with D unclear. Germline values: CDR1 SEHNR, CDR2 FQNEAQ (reference sequence). V was cut by 5 bases and J by 0 bases, with 11 bases left in between. The CDR3 runs to 15 residues. CDR3 nucleotide sequence: TGTGCCAGCAGCCCGGAAACTCTAGCCAAAAACATTCAGTACTTC. This sequence encodes CASSPETLAKNIQYF.

This clonotype was counted a few times. The chain carries TRBV7-6 and TRBJ2-1, with TRBD1 matching over 9 bases. CDR3 length: 16 residues. The germline V gene has CDR1 SGHVS and CDR2 FNYEAQ. V lost 2 bases and J lost 6; bases outside the gene matches: 8. The CDR3 DNA follows: TGTGCCAGCAGCTTATCCGGGACAGGGTTTTTCAATGAGCAGTTCTTC. As protein: CASSLSGTGFFNEQFF. Drawing the rest from reference TRBV7-6 and TRBJ2-1, the complete variable domain is GAGVSQSPRYKVTKRGQDVALRCDPISGHVSLYWYRQALGQGPEFLTYFNYEAQQDKSGLPNDRFSAERPEGSISTLTIQRTEQRDSAMYRCASSLSGTGFFNEQFFGPGTRLTVL.